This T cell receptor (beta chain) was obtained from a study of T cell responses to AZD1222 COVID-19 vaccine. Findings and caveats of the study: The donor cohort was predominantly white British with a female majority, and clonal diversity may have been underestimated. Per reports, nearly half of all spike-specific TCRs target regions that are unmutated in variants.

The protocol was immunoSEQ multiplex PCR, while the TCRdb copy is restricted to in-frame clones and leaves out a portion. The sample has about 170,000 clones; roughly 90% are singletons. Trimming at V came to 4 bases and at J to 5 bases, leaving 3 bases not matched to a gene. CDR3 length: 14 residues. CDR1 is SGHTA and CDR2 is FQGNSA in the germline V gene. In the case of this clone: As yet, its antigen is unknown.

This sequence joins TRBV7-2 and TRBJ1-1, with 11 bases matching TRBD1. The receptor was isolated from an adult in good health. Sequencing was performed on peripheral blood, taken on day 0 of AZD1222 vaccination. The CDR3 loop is CASSWTGGATEAFF. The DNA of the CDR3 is TGTGCCAGCAGCTGGACAGGGGGCGCGACTGAAGCTTTCTTT.